This passage covers 25 T cell receptor beta chains from one sample sequenced in a study of identical twins' blood T cells. Each CDR3 protein is one row after TCRdb ran MiXCR on the 5' RACE reads. The profile shows 350,000 to 400,000 distinct CDR3 sequences, roughly 31% of them singletons. The sequenced sample was PBMCs. The receptors were gathered from a woman between 18 and 50 years old in good health.

This chain connects TRBV9 to TRBJ1-6, with D possibly TRBD1 on 5 matching bases. The CDR3 spans 13 residues. Germline values: CDR1 SGDLS, CDR2 YYNGEE. The V end lost 0 bases, the J end lost 9 bases, and 7 bases lay between the germline ends. This chain's CDR3 is CASSVGGSSPLHF. CDR3 DNA: TGTGCCAGCAGCGTAGGGGGCTCTTCACCCCTCCACTTT. The complete variable domain, with remaining parts taken from reference TRBV9 and TRBJ1-6, reads DSGVTQTPKHLITATGQRVTLRCSPRSGDLSVYWYQQSLDQGLQFLIQYYNGEERAKGNILERFSAQQFPDLHSELNLSSLELGDSALYFCASSVGGSSPLHFGNGTRLTVT.

V usage is TRBV20-1 and J usage is TRBJ1-2, with unresolved D. The V gene's germline CDR1 is DFQATT and CDR2 SNEGSKA (reference sequence). Trimming took off 4 bases at V and 5 bases at J, with 11 bases between the two ends. The CDR3 extends over 12 amino acids. CDR3 in amino acids: CSAIDVGYGYTF. The CDR3 bases are TGCAGTGCTATCGATGTGGGGTATGGCTACACCTTC.

This clonotype was found a few times. The CDR3 sequence: CSGVAGSSGNTIYF. CDR3 sequence (DNA): TGCAGCGGGGTGGCAGGGAGCTCTGGAAACACCATATATTTT. This chain connects TRBV29-1 to TRBJ1-3, with D possibly being TRBD1 (5 bases). The CDR3 has 14 residues. Germline assignment: CDR1 SQVTM and CDR2 ANQGSEA. V was shortened by 7 bases and J by 0 bases, with 13 bases between the two germline ends. Based on the CDR3 plus reference TRBV29-1 and TRBJ1-3, the full variable domain is SAVISQKPSRDICQRGTSLTIQCQVDSQVTMMFWYRQQPGQSLTLIATANQGSEATYESGFVIDKFPISRPNLTFSTLTVSNMSPEDSSIYLCSGVAGSSGNTIYFGEGSWLTVV.

The chain couples TRBV6-5 to TRBJ2-5, with 8 bases identical to TRBD2. Germline V gives CDR1 MNHEY, CDR2 SVGAGI. This CDR3 is built from 16 residues. V was clipped by 0 bases and J by 0 bases; unmatched bases: 3. CDR3 nucleotides: TGTGCCAGCAGTTACTCAGGACTAGCAGACCAAGAGACCCAGTACTTC. Its protein product is CASSYSGLADQETQYF.

This clonotype was found a few times. The CDR3 is CAISDSNRYTEAFF. CDR3 nucleotide sequence: TGTGCCATCAGTGACTCTAACAGGTACACTGAAGCTTTCTTT. The chain combines TRBV10-3 with TRBJ1-1; D may be TRBD1 (5 bases). The germline gives CDR1 ENHRY, CDR2 SYGVKD. Trimming pared 3 bases from V and 3 bases from J, leaving 11 bases between. The CDR3 sequence is 14 residues long.

This clonotype was found a few times. V usage is TRBV29-1 and J usage is TRBJ1-2, with D perhaps TRBD1 (5 bases). V was cut by 0 bases and J by 2 bases, with 19 bases left in between. Germline CDR1 SQVTM, CDR2 ANQGSEA. The CDR3 runs 17 residues. CDR3 in amino acids: CSVEDSELGEENYGYTF. The CDR3 region has the DNA TGCAGCGTTGAAGATTCCGAGCTAGGGGAGGAGAACTATGGCTACACCTTC.

The chain carries TRBV12-3 or TRBV12-4 and TRBJ1-6; D is undetermined. The CDR3 is made up of 14 amino acids. The germline V and J ends were trimmed by 8 bases and 5 bases, with 13 bases remaining between them. As DNA, the CDR3 is TGTGCCAGCGCCTCTAGCCGGGATAATTCACCCCTCCACTTT. Translated, it gives CASASSRDNSPLHF.

A word on this clonotype: The germline gene is not matched at one end of the junction; a read error may be the cause. The chain carries TRBV13 and TRBJ2-1, with D unclear. Germline loops: CDR1 PRHDT, CDR2 FYEKMQ (reference sequence). CDR3 length equals 16 residues. The CDR3: CANSSASFSSYNEQFF. Here the CDR3 DNA reads TGTGCCAACAGCTCCGCATCCTTTAGCTCCTACAATGAGCAGTTCTTC.

The sample holds many counts of this clonotype. The gene calls are TRBV20-1 and TRBJ2-2; 10 nucleotides line up with TRBD2. The germline V gene has CDR1 DFQATT and CDR2 SNEGSKA (reference sequence). V lost 6 bases and J lost 1; bases outside the gene matches: 2. This CDR3 is 14 amino acids long. The CDR3 loop is CSARTSGNTGELFF. In nucleotides, the CDR3 is TGCAGTGCAAGGACTAGCGGGAACACCGGGGAGCTGTTTTTT.

As regards this clonotype: This may stem from a read error, because a much larger clone lies one nucleotide away. The CDR3 loop is CSDSLGSNTEAFF. CDR3 in DNA: TGCAGTGATTCTCTGGGGAGTAACACTGAAGCTTTCTTT. This chain uses TRBV20-1 with TRBJ1-1, with unresolved D. V was cut by 7 bases and J by 2 bases, with 14 bases left in between. This CDR3 is built from 13 residues. Germline values: CDR1 DFQATT, CDR2 SNEGSKA (reference sequence).

The CDR3 bases are TGTGCCAGCAGCTTAAGCAGGGAAGGCACAGATACGCAGTATTTT. Protein sequence: CASSLSREGTDTQYF. The V call is TRBV7-9, the J call TRBJ2-3, with a possible D match to TRBD1 (5 bases). This CDR3 has 15 amino acids. Trimming pared 2 bases from V and 1 base from J, leaving 10 bases between. CDR1 and CDR2 from the germline V gene are SEHNR and FQNEAQ (reference sequence).

This clonotype was detected many times. The genes are TRBV29-1 and TRBJ1-1, with D perhaps matching TRBD1 (6 bases). The germline V gene has CDR1 SQVTM and CDR2 ANQGSEA. V was clipped by 4 bases and J by 5 bases, with 11 bases between them. The length of the CDR3 is 12 residues. The CDR3 loop is CSVAEGETEAFF. The DNA for the CDR3 is TGCAGCGTTGCGGAGGGGGAGACTGAAGCTTTCTTT.

This clonotype has only a few counts. A read error may account for a junction end that differs from germline. The rearrangement uses TRBV25-1 and TRBJ2-1, with 10 positions matching TRBD1. The germline V gene has CDR1 MGHDK and CDR2 SYGVNS. This CDR3 has 15 amino acids. The CDR3, as DNA: TGTGCCAGCGGTGAAGCAGGACAGGGGGGTGGTGAGCAGTTCTTC. This translates into CASGEAGQGGGEQFF. Drawing the rest from reference TRBV25-1 and TRBJ2-1, the complete variable domain is EADIYQTPRYLVIGTGKKITLECSQTMGHDKMYWYQQDPGMELHLIHYSYGVNSTEKGDLSSESTVSRIRTEHFPLTLESARPSHTSQYLCASGEAGQGGGEQFFGPGTRLTVL.

This clonotype was recorded a few times. The chain combines TRBV5-1 with TRBJ1-1; D remains ambiguous. Germline values: CDR1 SGHRS, CDR2 YFSETQ. The CDR3 has 12 residues. V was clipped by 7 bases and J by 8 bases, with 15 bases between them. The CDR3 sequence is CASALAGAEAFF. CDR3 sequence (DNA): TGCGCCAGCGCACTGGCCGGCGCGGAAGCTTTCTTT.

This chain's CDR3 is CASSNRYTDTQYF. The CDR3 nucleotides are TGTGCCAGTAGTAACAGGTATACAGATACGCAGTATTTT. The genes are TRBV19 and TRBJ2-3; perhaps TRBD1 as D (5 bases). Germline assignment: CDR1 LNHDA and CDR2 SQIVND (reference sequence). This CDR3 region has 13 residues. The ends were cut back, 4 bases at V and 3 bases at J, with 8 bases in the middle.

This clonotype was found a few times. The gene calls are TRBV7-6 and TRBJ1-1; the D is unclear. CDR1 and CDR2 (germline): SGHVS, FNYEAQ. With 5 bases removed from V and 0 bases from J, the gap between germline ends came to 13 bases. CDR3 size: 15 residues. The CDR3 sequence is CASSPPARMNTEAFF. CDR3 coding DNA: TGTGCCAGCAGCCCCCCCGCCAGGATGAACACTGAAGCTTTCTTT.

The rearrangement uses TRBV5-5 and TRBJ1-1; D not certain. V was shortened by 5 bases and J by 5 bases, with 10 bases between the two germline ends. Germline V gene data show CDR1 as SGHKS and CDR2 as YYEKEE (reference sequence). This CDR3 comprises 12 residues. CDR3 loop: CASRIMGTEAFF. The CDR3 nucleotides are TGTGCCAGCAGGATAATGGGGACTGAAGCTTTCTTT.

V and J are TRBV7-6 and TRBJ1-1, with 8 bases matching TRBD1. Germline loops: CDR1 SGHVS, CDR2 FNYEAQ. This CDR3 region has 13 residues. The trim removed 2 bases at V and 6 bases at J, leaving 2 bases unmatched. In DNA, the CDR3 is TGTGCCAGCAGCTTATCGGACAGGGCTGAAGCTTTCTTT. Translating gives CASSLSDRAEAFF.

This clonotype was seen a few times. The chain carries TRBV5-1 and TRBJ1-1; no clear D gene. Trimming removed 1 base from V and 9 bases from J, with 7 bases in between. The CDR3 spans 11 residues. The germline gives CDR1 SGHRS, CDR2 YFSETQ. CDR3 in amino acids: CASSLSVKAFF. The DNA of the CDR3 is TGCGCCAGCAGCTTGAGCGTAAAAGCTTTCTTT.

This clonotype was picked up a small number of times. The V and J genes are TRBV2 and TRBJ1-1; D call uncertain. Trimming shortened V by 3 bases and J by 7 bases, and 6 bases separated the two germline ends. This CDR3 has 11 amino acids. CDR1 SNHLY and CDR2 FYNNEI come from the germline V gene. This CDR3 is CASSDWLEAFF. The CDR3 coding sequence is TGTGCCAGCAGTGATTGGCTTGAAGCTTTCTTT.

The chain is built from TRBV5-1 and TRBJ2-1, with 8 bases identical to TRBD2. CDR3 length: 12 amino acids. Germline CDR1 is SGHRS and CDR2 is YFSETQ. The ends lost 7 bases at V and 6 bases at J; junction bases unmatched: 3. The CDR3: CASGTRVNEQFF. The CDR3 region has the DNA TGCGCCAGCGGGACTAGAGTCAATGAGCAGTTCTTC.

The gene calls are TRBV5-1 and TRBJ2-1; perhaps TRBD1 as D (5 bases). Trimming took 1 base from V and 8 from J, leaving 7 bases between them. Germline loops: CDR1 SGHRS, CDR2 YFSETQ. The CDR3 totals 12 residues. This CDR3 is CASSLQGYEQFF. The CDR3 DNA follows: TGCGCCAGCAGCTTGCAGGGATATGAGCAGTTCTTC.

The J gene is TRBJ1-2, the V gene TRBV12-3 or TRBV12-4; possibly TRBD1 for D (6 bases). This CDR3 has 16 residues. Deletions cut 0 bases from V and 4 bases from J, with 15 bases between. The CDR3 DNA reads TGTGCCAGCAGTTTAGCGGGGGCAGGGCGGATCTATGGCTACACCTTC. Translating gives CASSLAGAGRIYGYTF.

A note on this clonotype: This may arise from a read error, as a much more abundant clone is one base away. The V and J genes are TRBV5-1 and TRBJ2-1, with 7 bases that match TRBD2. CDR1 and CDR2 (germline): SGHRS, YFSETQ. The trim removed 4 bases at V and 8 bases at J, leaving 6 bases unmatched. CDR3 length equals 13 residues. DNA for the CDR3: TGCGCCAGCAGCGTAGCGGGTTACGATGAGCAGTTCTTC. Amino acid sequence: CASSVAGYDEQFF.

This chain links TRBV6-5 with TRBJ1-4, with D uncertain. V was clipped by 6 bases and J by 0 bases, with 11 bases between them. The CDR3 totals 15 residues. Germline V gives CDR1 MNHEY, CDR2 SVGAGI. The CDR3 loop reads CASRSTAATNEKLFF. For the CDR3, the DNA is TGTGCCAGCAGGTCTACAGCAGCAACTAATGAAAAACTGTTTTTT.